The 32 T cell receptor beta chains reported below all come from one sample, sequenced in a study of CD8 T cells in ankylosing spondylitis. MiXCR was run by TCRdb on the 5' RACE reads, yielding one entry per CDR3 protein. The data hold approximately 140,000 distinct CDR3 sequences, with 7.5% to 9.5% observed a single time. Sequenced input: synovial fluid, either unsorted or a sorted T cell fraction (not recorded which). The source of these receptors is a male donor with ankylosing spondylitis.

This clonotype was observed a few times. The chain carries TRBV30 and TRBJ1-2, with D uncertain. Germline V gene data show CDR1 as GTSNPN and CDR2 as SVGIG (reference sequence). V shed 5 bases and J shed 8 bases, with 15 bases lying between them. The CDR3 consists of 12 residues. In DNA, the CDR3 is TGTGCCTGGTATCCCGGATTTGGGGGCTACACCTTC. Translation: CAWYPGFGGYTF.

This clonotype was seen at least ten times. The gene calls are TRBV28 and TRBJ1-4; the D gene is possibly TRBD1 (5 bases). V shed 5 bases and J shed 8 bases, with 18 bases lying between them. The germline V gene has CDR1 MDHEN and CDR2 SYDVKM. This CDR3 is built from 15 residues. CDR3 residues: CASSPELAGREKLFF. CDR3 sequence (DNA): TGTGCCAGCAGTCCCGAACTCGCAGGGAGGGAAAAACTGTTTTTT. The full variable domain, with the rest looked up from reference TRBV28 and TRBJ1-4, is DVKVTQSSRYLVKRTGEKVFLECVQDMDHENMFWYRQDPGLGLRLIYFSYDVKMKEKGDIPEGYSVSREKKERFSLILESASTNQTSMYLCASSPELAGREKLFFGSGTQLSVL.

This clonotype came up many times. This chain links TRBV28 with TRBJ1-6; D is undetermined. V shed 2 bases and J shed 8 bases, with 7 bases lying between them. The germline gives CDR1 MDHEN, CDR2 SYDVKM. The CDR3 covers 13 residues. The CDR3 DNA reads TGTGCCAGCAGTTTACTGCAGGATTCACCCCTCCACTTT. It yields the protein CASSLLQDSPLHF.

This clonotype was counted only a few times. The V gene is TRBV6-2 or TRBV6-3, the J gene TRBJ2-1; 8 bases agree with TRBD1. The length of the CDR3 is 17 residues. Trimming cost V 4 bases and J 2 bases; bases outside gene matches: 10. Germline V gene data show CDR1 as MNHEY and CDR2 as SVGEGT. The CDR3 bases are TGTGCCAGCAGTTGGACCTGGACAGGGCTGGCCTACAATGAGCAGTTCTTC. The encoded protein is CASSWTWTGLAYNEQFF.

This chain links TRBV5-6 with TRBJ2-2, with a tentative D call TRBD1 (6 bases). The germline V gene has CDR1 SGHDT and CDR2 YYEEEE. The CDR3 has 15 residues. The V end was cut by 5 bases, the J end by 8 bases, with 19 bases between. The CDR3 sequence: CASRTGLGAFGELFF. For the CDR3, the DNA is TGTGCCAGCAGGACCGGTCTGGGGGCGTTTGGGGAGCTGTTTTTT.

In this sample, this clonotype turned up many times. The J gene is TRBJ1-1, the V gene TRBV7-2; D not certain. The V end lost 3 bases, the J end lost 7 bases, and 12 bases lay between the germline ends. Per germline, CDR1 SGHTA and CDR2 FQGNSA. This CDR3 has 13 amino acids. For the CDR3, the DNA is TGTGCCAGCAGCTTTAAACGGGAGGTTGAAGCTTTCTTT. Translation gives CASSFKREVEAFF.

This clonotype was counted at least ten times. The CDR3 loop reads CASSKRERNQPQHF. The CDR3 region has the DNA TGTGCCAGCAGCAAAAGGGAGCGCAATCAGCCCCAGCATTTT. This rearrangement joins TRBV2 to TRBJ1-5; D not resolved. Per germline, CDR1 SNHLY and CDR2 FYNNEI. CDR3 length: 14 amino acids. The V and J ends lost 6 bases and 2 bases respectively, with 11 bases between them.

This clonotype was seen a few times. V gene TRBV5-1 combines with J gene TRBJ1-2; D is ambiguous. Germline values: CDR1 SGHRS, CDR2 YFSETQ. The CDR3 is 14 amino acids. Trimming cost V 7 bases and J 0 bases, with 13 bases left between them. The CDR3 loop is CASGISTSNYGYTF. The CDR3, as DNA: TGCGCCAGCGGAATCTCCACCTCTAACTATGGCTACACCTTC.

This clonotype has ten or more counts. The gene calls are TRBV6-4 and TRBJ1-2, with 8 bases identical to TRBD1. V trimming: 5 bases; J trimming: 4 bases; junction bases outside the gene matches: 9. Germline V gives CDR1 MRHNA, CDR2 SNTAGT. The CDR3 spans 15 residues. As DNA, the CDR3 is TGTGCCAGCAGTTCTTCAGGGGGCTCCTTCTATGGCTACACCTTC. This gives the protein CASSSSGGSFYGYTF.

V usage is TRBV2 and J usage is TRBJ2-3; 9 nucleotides match TRBD1. The length of the CDR3 is 14 residues. The trim removed 6 bases at V and 6 bases at J, leaving 7 bases unmatched. In germline, CDR1 is SNHLY, CDR2 FYNNEI. As DNA, the CDR3 is TGTGCCAGCAGGTTGACAGGGGGGACTGATACGCAGTATTTT. It codes for CASRLTGGTDTQYF.

This chain connects TRBV7-9 to TRBJ2-1; D is undetermined. Germline CDR1 is SEHNR and CDR2 is FQNEAQ (reference sequence). This CDR3 has 12 residues. V lost 8 bases and J 2 bases, leaving 7 bases between the germline ends. CDR3 amino acids: CASGVAYNEQFF. Here the CDR3 DNA reads TGTGCCAGCGGGGTTGCCTACAATGAGCAGTTCTTC.

Ten or more counts support this clonotype. The gene calls are TRBV12-3 or TRBV12-4 and TRBJ1-2, with a tentative D call TRBD1 (6 bases). V lost 6 bases, J lost 4 bases, and 12 bases lay in between. This CDR3 has 13 amino acids. The CDR3 region is CASRKLDSYGYTF. The CDR3 nucleotides read TGTGCCAGCAGGAAACTGGACAGCTATGGCTACACCTTC.

This clonotype was seen ten or more times. J is TRBJ1-1 and V is TRBV5-1; tentative D call: TRBD1 (6 bases). Deletions cut 4 bases from V and 2 bases from J, with 15 bases between. The CDR3 runs to 15 residues. Germline CDR1 reads SGHRS; CDR2 reads YFSETQ. The CDR3 DNA is TGCGCCAGCAGCGACGGAACAGGGTTAAACACTGAAGCTTTCTTT. It yields the protein CASSDGTGLNTEAFF. The whole variable domain, filled in from reference TRBV5-1 and TRBJ1-1, reads KAGVTQTPRYLIKTRGQQVTLSCSPISGHRSVSWYQQTPGQGLQFLFEYFSETQRNKGNFPGRFSGRQFSNSRSEMNVSTLELGDSALYLCASSDGTGLNTEAFFGQGTRLTVV.

The V and J genes are TRBV3-1 and TRBJ2-5; 10 bases align to TRBD1. Per germline, CDR1 LGHDT and CDR2 YNNKEL (reference sequence). V lost 4 bases, J lost 2 bases, and 4 bases stayed unmatched. The CDR3 extends over 15 amino acids. As DNA, the CDR3 is TGTGCCAGCAGCCCCAGGACAGGGGGACAAGAGACCCAGTACTTC. Its protein is CASSPRTGGQETQYF.

Turning to this clonotype: A read error is likely, as this CDR3 ends without the conserved phenylalanine or tryptophan. The gene calls are TRBV19 and TRBJ1-1, with no clear D. The CDR3 is 13 residues long. Looked up from germline, CDR1 is LNHDA and CDR2 is SQIVND (reference sequence). Deletions cut 3 bases from V and 1 base from J, with 6 bases between. The chain's CDR3 is CASSIKRNTEAFL. The CDR3 nucleotides read TGTGCCAGTAGTATCAAAAGGAACACTGAAGCTTTCTTA.

This clonotype came up a few times. The chain's CDR3 is CASSYSAGSYNEQFF. As DNA, the CDR3 is TGTGCCAGCAGTTACTCTGCCGGGAGTTACAATGAGCAGTTCTTC. The chain joins TRBV6-5 to TRBJ2-1, with a possible D match to TRBD2 (6 bases). V was trimmed by 0 bases and J by 4 bases, leaving 10 bases between them. This CDR3 spans 15 amino acids. The germline V gene encodes CDR1 MNHEY and CDR2 SVGAGI.

The chain is built from TRBV20-1 and TRBJ1-1; D unresolved. This CDR3 has 15 amino acids. Germline-derived CDR1 and CDR2 are DFQATT and SNEGSKA (reference sequence). The ends were cut back, 0 bases at V and 1 base at J, with 12 bases in the middle. This chain's CDR3 is CSARDRRGANTEAFF. CDR3 DNA: TGCAGTGCTAGAGATCGACGCGGAGCGAACACTGAAGCTTTCTTT.

The sample holds many counts of this clonotype. The V call is TRBV7-2, the J call TRBJ2-2; D is unclear. Trimming removed 4 bases at V and 5 bases at J, with 8 bases between. The CDR3 sequence is 13 residues long. Germline V gene sequence: CDR1 SGHTA, CDR2 FQGNSA. CDR3 region: CASSSSRTGELFF. The CDR3 DNA is TGTGCCAGCAGCTCTAGTCGAACCGGGGAGCTGTTTTTT. Using reference TRBV7-2 and TRBJ2-2 for the parts outside the CDR3, the full variable domain is GAGVSQSPSNKVTEKGKDVELRCDPISGHTALYWYRQSLGQGLEFLIYFQGNSAPDKSGLPSDRFSAERTGGSVSTLTIQRTQQEDSAVYLCASSSSRTGELFFGEGSRLTVL.

About this clonotype: This clone may be a read error of a much larger clone one base away. The rearrangement uses TRBV3-1 and TRBJ2-5; TRBD2 matches at 9 bases. The ends lost 8 bases at V and 5 bases at J; junction bases unmatched: 12. The CDR3 sequence is 15 residues long. Germline V CDR1 and CDR2: LGHDT, YNNKEL (reference sequence). CDR3: CASWRELAGLETQYF. In DNA form, the CDR3 reads TGTGCCAGCTGGCGTGAGCTAGCGGGACTGGAGACCCAGTACTTC.

The chain links TRBV10-3 to TRBJ2-7; D unclear. Trimming cost V 4 bases and J 3 bases, with 13 bases left between them. Germline loops: CDR1 ENHRY, CDR2 SYGVKD. CDR3 length: 14 amino acids. CDR3 amino acids: CAISGSSDGYEQYF. Written as DNA, the CDR3 is TGTGCCATCAGTGGGAGCTCGGACGGCTACGAGCAGTACTTC.

This chain uses TRBV28 with TRBJ1-6, with 7 nucleotides matching TRBD1. This CDR3 contains 18 residues. With 5 bases clipped from V and 3 bases from J, the junction kept 13 bases outside the gene matches. The germline V gene encodes CDR1 MDHEN and CDR2 SYDVKM. The DNA of the CDR3 is TGTGCCAGCAGTCCAGCCCCAAATAGACAGGGCTATAATTCACCCCTCCACTTT. Amino acids: CASSPAPNRQGYNSPLHF.

This clonotype was counted a few times. The gene calls are TRBV15 and TRBJ1-5; TRBD1 matches at 8 bases. V lost 3 bases, J lost 6 bases, and 7 bases stayed unmatched. CDR1 is LNHNV and CDR2 is YYDKDF in the germline V gene (reference sequence). The CDR3 has 15 amino acids. This CDR3 is CATSSHQGAGQPQHF. In DNA form, the CDR3 reads TGTGCCACCAGCAGTCACCAGGGGGCCGGTCAGCCCCAGCATTTT.

Only a few counts were recorded for this clonotype. V is TRBV6-1 and J is TRBJ2-5; TRBD1 aligns across 7 bases. Germline loops: CDR1 MNHNS, CDR2 SASEGT. CDR3 length: 14 residues. Germline trimming cut 9 bases from V and 4 bases from J; bases unmatched to any gene: 11. The CDR3 coding sequence is TGTGCCAGTTCTAATAACTACAGGGGAGAGACCCAGTACTTC. Amino acid sequence: CASSNNYRGETQYF.

The table lists this clonotype with many counts. The genes are TRBV4-2 and TRBJ1-2; D is unclear. Germline values: CDR1 LGHNA, CDR2 YNFKEQ. Trimming removed 1 base from V and 0 bases from J, with 6 bases in between. This CDR3 region has 14 residues. As DNA, the CDR3 is TGTGCCAGCAGCCAAGTGGGAACTAACTATGGCTACACCTTC. It specifies CASSQVGTNYGYTF.

This clonotype was counted a few times. This rearrangement joins TRBV7-2 to TRBJ1-6; D perhaps matches TRBD1 (5 bases). V lost 5 bases and J lost 7, with 12 bases in between. Germline V gives CDR1 SGHTA, CDR2 FQGNSA. This CDR3 has 14 amino acids. DNA of the CDR3: TGTGCCAGCAGCCGGGGACTCAGGAATTCACCCCTCCACTTT. Encoded protein: CASSRGLRNSPLHF.

This chain uses TRBV6-5 with TRBJ1-3; the D is unclear. This CDR3 is 15 amino acids long. Germline V lookup: CDR1 MNHEY, CDR2 SVGAGI. Trimming removed 0 bases at V and 0 bases at J, with 6 bases between. This CDR3 reads CASSYSHNSGNTIYF. CDR3 DNA: TGTGCCAGCAGTTACTCCCACAACTCTGGAAACACCATATATTTT.

This clonotype came up many times. The V call is TRBV7-2, the J call TRBJ2-7; D unclear. Between the trimmed V and J ends, which lost 3 bases and 1 base, there was a span of 7 bases. This CDR3 is 13 amino acids long. Germline-derived CDR1 and CDR2 are SGHTA and FQGNSA. CDR3 residues: CASSFEVSYEQYF. In DNA form, the CDR3 reads TGTGCCAGCAGCTTCGAGGTATCCTACGAGCAGTACTTC.

This clonotype has just a few counts. This sequence joins TRBV18 and TRBJ2-1, with D unclear. There are 12 residues in the CDR3. With 6 bases removed from V and 5 bases from J, the gap between germline ends came to 8 bases. Germline lookup yields CDR1 KGHSH and CDR2 LQKENI. Written as DNA, the CDR3 is TGTGCCAGCTCGTCAAGGAACAATGAGCAGTTCTTC. Protein sequence: CASSSRNNEQFF.

The rearrangement links TRBV18 to TRBJ2-1; no firm D call. Trimming shortened V by 1 base and J by 2 bases, and 9 bases separated the two germline ends. The CDR3 has 15 amino acids. The germline CDR1 and CDR2 sequences are KGHSH and LQKENI. The chain's CDR3 is CASSPRPPAYNEQFF. As DNA, the CDR3 is TGTGCCAGCTCACCACGACCTCCCGCCTACAATGAGCAGTTCTTC.

The chain uses TRBV7-2 and TRBJ2-7; 12 bases align to TRBD2. V was clipped by 5 bases and J by 1 base; unmatched bases: 3. This CDR3 has 15 amino acids. Germline CDR1 reads SGHTA; CDR2 reads FQGNSA. CDR3 sequence (DNA): TGTGCCAGCAGCCCGACTAGCGGGAGATCCTACGAGCAGTACTTC. Translated, it gives CASSPTSGRSYEQYF.

This clonotype was counted many times. V is TRBV5-1 and J is TRBJ2-3, with 8 bases lining up with TRBD2. V gave up 0 bases and J gave up 1 base; unmatched junction bases: 7. The CDR3 has 17 residues. Germline V gene lookup returns CDR1 SGHRS and CDR2 YFSETQ. The CDR3 bases are TGCGCCAGCAGCTTGGAACAAGCGGGAGTAGGCACAGATACGCAGTATTTT. This codes for CASSLEQAGVGTDTQYF.

The chain uses TRBV3-1 and TRBJ2-3; 8 positions agree with TRBD2. The CDR3 consists of 14 residues. V trimming: 7 bases; J trimming: 5 bases; junction bases outside the gene matches: 8. Germline CDR1 reads LGHDT; CDR2 reads YNNKEL (reference sequence). Here the CDR3 DNA reads TGTGCCAGCACGACTAGCGTAGCCGGAGATACGCAGTATTTT. Its protein is CASTTSVAGDTQYF.